This T cell receptor beta chain was obtained from a study of cytomegalovirus exposure and HLA in healthy donors. Germline V gives CDR1 LNHDA, CDR2 SQIVND (reference sequence). The CDR3 length is 17 residues. V lost 1 base, J lost 5 bases, and 19 bases lay in between. The PCR ran on 60 Vbeta and 13 Jbeta primers. Clones were sequenced by immunoSEQ multiplex PCR, and TCRdb holds only the in-frame ones, with some missing. The sample yields around 86,000 clones, about 80% seen once. This chain connects TRBV19 to TRBJ2-3; tentatively, D is TRBD2 (7 bases). Sequenced material: PBMCs. The receptor was derived from a female donor in good health and CMV-seronegative. The CDR3 nucleotides are TGTGCCAGTAGTATAGGGTTTCGGGGCGGGGGCAGAGATACGCAGTATTTT. This codes for CASSIGFRGGGRDTQYF.